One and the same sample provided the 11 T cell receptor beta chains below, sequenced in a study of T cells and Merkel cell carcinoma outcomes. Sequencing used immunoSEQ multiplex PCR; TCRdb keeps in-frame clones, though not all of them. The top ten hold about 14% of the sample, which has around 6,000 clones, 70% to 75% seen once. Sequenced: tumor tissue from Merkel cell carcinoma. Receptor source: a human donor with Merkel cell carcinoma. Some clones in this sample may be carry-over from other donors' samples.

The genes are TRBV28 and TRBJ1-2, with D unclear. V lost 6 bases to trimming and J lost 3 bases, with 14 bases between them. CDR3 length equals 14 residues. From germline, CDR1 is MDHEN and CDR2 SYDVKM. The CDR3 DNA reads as TGTGCCAGCAGCCTGCGGGTTTTGGACTATGGCTACACCTTC. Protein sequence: CASSLRVLDYGYTF.

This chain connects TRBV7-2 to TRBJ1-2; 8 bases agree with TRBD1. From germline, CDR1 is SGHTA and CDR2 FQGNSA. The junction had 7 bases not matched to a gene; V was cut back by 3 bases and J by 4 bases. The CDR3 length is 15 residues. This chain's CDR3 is CASSFGDRGGYGYTF. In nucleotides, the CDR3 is TGTGCCAGCAGCTTCGGTGACAGGGGCGGCTATGGCTACACCTTC.

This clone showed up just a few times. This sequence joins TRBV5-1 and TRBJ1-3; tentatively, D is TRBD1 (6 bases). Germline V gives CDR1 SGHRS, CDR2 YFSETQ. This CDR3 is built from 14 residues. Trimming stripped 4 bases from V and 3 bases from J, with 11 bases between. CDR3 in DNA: TGCGCCAGCAGCCCTCAGGGGCTTGGAAACACCATATATTTT. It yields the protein CASSPQGLGNTIYF.

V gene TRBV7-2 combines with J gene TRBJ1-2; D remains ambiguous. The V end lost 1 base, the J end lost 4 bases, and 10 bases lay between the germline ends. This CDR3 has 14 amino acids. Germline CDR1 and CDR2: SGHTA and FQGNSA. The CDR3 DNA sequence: TGTGCCAGCAGCTTAGAGGCGGGCCTCTATGGCTACACCTTC. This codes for CASSLEAGLYGYTF.

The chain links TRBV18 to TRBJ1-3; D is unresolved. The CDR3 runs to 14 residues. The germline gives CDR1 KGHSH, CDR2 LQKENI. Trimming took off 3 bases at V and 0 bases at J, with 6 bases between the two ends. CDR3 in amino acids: CASSPTDSGNTIYF. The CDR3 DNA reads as TGTGCCAGCTCACCGACGGACTCTGGAAACACCATATATTTT. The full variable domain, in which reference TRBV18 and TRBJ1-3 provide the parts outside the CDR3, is NAGVMQNPRHLVRRRGQEARLRCSPMKGHSHVYWYRQLPEEGLKFMVYLQKENIIDESGMPKERFSAEFPKEGPSILRIQQVVRGDSAAYFCASSPTDSGNTIYFGEGSWLTVV.

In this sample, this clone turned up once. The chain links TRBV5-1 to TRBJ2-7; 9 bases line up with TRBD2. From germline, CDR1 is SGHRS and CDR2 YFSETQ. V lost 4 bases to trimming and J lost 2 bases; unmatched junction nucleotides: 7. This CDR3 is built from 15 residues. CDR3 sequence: CASSAGTSRTYEQYF. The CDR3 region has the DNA TGCGCCAGCAGCGCCGGGACTAGCCGAACCTACGAGCAGTACTTC.

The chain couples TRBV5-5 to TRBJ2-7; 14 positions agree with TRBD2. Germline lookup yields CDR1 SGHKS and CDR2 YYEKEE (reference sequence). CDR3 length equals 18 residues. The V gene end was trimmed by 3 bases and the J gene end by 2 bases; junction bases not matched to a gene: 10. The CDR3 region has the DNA TGTGCCAGCAGCTCCCTGACTAGCGGGAGGGTCCAAACCTACGAGCAGTACTTC. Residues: CASSSLTSGRVQTYEQYF. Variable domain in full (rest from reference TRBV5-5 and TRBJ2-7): DAGVTQSPTHLIKTRGQQVTLRCSPISGHKSVSWYQQVLGQGPQFIFQYYEKEERGRGNFPDRFSARQFPNYSSELNVNALLLGDSALYLCASSSLTSGRVQTYEQYFGPGTRLTVT.

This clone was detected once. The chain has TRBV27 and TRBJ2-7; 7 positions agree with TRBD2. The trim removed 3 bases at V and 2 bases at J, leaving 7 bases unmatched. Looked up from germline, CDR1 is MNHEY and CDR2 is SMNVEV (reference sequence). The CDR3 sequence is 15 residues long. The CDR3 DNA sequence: TGTGCCAGCAGTTTTGCGGGAGCAGGGCCCTACGAGCAGTACTTC. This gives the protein CASSFAGAGPYEQYF.

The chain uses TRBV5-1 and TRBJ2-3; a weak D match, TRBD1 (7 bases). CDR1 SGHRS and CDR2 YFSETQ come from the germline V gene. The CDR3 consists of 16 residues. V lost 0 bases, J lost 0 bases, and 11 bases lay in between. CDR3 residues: CASSLGAGQSTDTQYF. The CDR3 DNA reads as TGCGCCAGCAGCTTGGGGGCGGGACAGAGCACAGATACGCAGTATTTT.

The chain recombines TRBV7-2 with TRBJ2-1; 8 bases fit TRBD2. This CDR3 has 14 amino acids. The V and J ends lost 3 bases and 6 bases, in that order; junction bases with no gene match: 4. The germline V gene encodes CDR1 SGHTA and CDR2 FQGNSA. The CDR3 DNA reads TGTGCCAGCAGCTTCACGGGAGGGCCCAATGAGCAGTTCTTC. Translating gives CASSFTGGPNEQFF.

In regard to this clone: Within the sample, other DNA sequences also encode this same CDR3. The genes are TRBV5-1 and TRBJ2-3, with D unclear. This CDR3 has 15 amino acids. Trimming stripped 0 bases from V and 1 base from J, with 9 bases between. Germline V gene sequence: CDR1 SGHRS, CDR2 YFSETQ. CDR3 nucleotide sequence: TGCGCCAGCAGCTTGGATGGGGTCGGCACAGATACGCAGTATTTT. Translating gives CASSLDGVGTDTQYF.